This T cell receptor (beta chain) was recovered during a study of cytomegalovirus exposure and HLA in healthy donors. In the study overall: The Caucasian-associated ancestry cluster held roughly 78% of some 420 genotyped donors.

The germline V and J ends were trimmed by 5 bases and 11 bases, with 30 bases remaining between them. CDR3 length equals 17 residues. CDR1 SGHVS and CDR2 FQNEAQ come from the germline V gene. Study observations and caveats: TCR beta V- and J-gene trimming was later associated with a missense DCLRE1C variant.

The table lists this clone with a count of one. What it recognizes is unknown. PCR used 60 Vbeta primers and 13 Jbeta primers. In the study's own analysis: About 9.9 million of the 80 million or so unique TCR beta chains counted in a later analysis were shared. Assay used: immunoSEQ multiplex PCR; TCRdb lists only in-frame clones, some missing. Clone size and the V and J calls come from that table; the DNA yielded D and trimming. The sample has 100,000 or so clones, 74% seen once. Sample: PBMCs. The source of this sequence is a man between 45 and 60 years old in good health and CMV-seropositive. V is TRBV7-8 and J is TRBJ2-5; a possible D gene is TRBD2 (7 bases). CDR3 protein: CASSPTRGGGHLGGQYF. CDR3 DNA: TGTGCCAGCAGCCCCACGAGGGGCGGGGGCCACCTGGGTGGGCAGTACTTC.